The following is a TCR beta chain sequence with its context. Its target is unknown. Germline CDR1 KGHDR, CDR2 SFDVKD. Trimming removed 5 bases from V and 3 bases from J; junction bases left unmatched: 7. This CDR3 region has 16 residues. Prepared libraries of TCR beta cDNA carried unique molecular identifiers. The T cell input of about 1 to 10 million gave around 540,000 cDNA molecules. TCRdb recomputed calls from the PCR reads with MiXCR, one row per CDR3 protein. The sample shows about 430,000 distinct CDR3 sequences, 30% to 40% of them seen only once. These data originate in a study of post-analysis software for immune sequencing data. Study as a whole: Both relapsing-remitting and secondary progressive multiple sclerosis featured among the disease courses, as did progressive-relapsing multiple sclerosis. Whole-study results and caveats: The five TRBV segments detected at higher frequency in patients than in controls included TRBV5-6, TRBV5-1 and TRBV20-1. Relative to controls, patients with multiple sclerosis showed significantly lower normalized Chao1 diversity.

The gene calls are TRBV24-1 and TRBJ2-3; 10 bases are shared with TRBD2. The receptor was derived from a girl between 2 and 10 years old with multiple sclerosis. The sequencing sample was made of blood. CDR3 residues: CATSGAGGGLTDTQYF. CDR3 in DNA: TGTGCCACCAGTGGAGCGGGAGGGGGCCTTACAGATACGCAGTATTTT.